This entry lists 3 T cell receptor beta chains sequenced from one sample in a study of CD8+ T cells in alopecia areata. In each case, RNA was isolated and then reverse transcribed into cDNA as the sequencing template. Profiled with immunoSEQ multiplex PCR; TCRdb holds only in-frame clones, not every one. Seen here are roughly 140,000 clones, around 50% observed once, and the top ten hold less than 20%. Specimen: CD8+ T cells sorted from blood, collected at week 0. These receptors were collected from a human donor with alopecia areata.

V usage is TRBV10-3 and J usage is TRBJ1-2; 8 bases line up with TRBD1. V lost 2 bases to trimming and J lost 6 bases; unmatched junction nucleotides: 8. The CDR3 consists of 15 residues. Per the germline V gene, CDR1 is ENHRY and CDR2 is SYGVKD. Here the CDR3 reads CAISERGDRSDGYTF. In DNA form, the CDR3 reads TGTGCCATCAGTGAGAGGGGGGACAGGTCAGATGGCTACACCTTC.

This clone has a handful of counts. This chain uses TRBV5-4 with TRBJ1-4; D uncertain. This CDR3 contains 16 residues. Germline assignment: CDR1 SGHNT and CDR2 YYREEE (reference sequence). With 0 bases removed from V and 3 bases from J, the gap between germline ends came to 12 bases. The CDR3: CASSLGRKLANEKLFF. CDR3 in DNA: TGTGCCAGCAGCTTGGGCCGGAAGTTAGCTAATGAAAAACTGTTTTTT. The entire variable domain, with the rest obtained from reference TRBV5-4 and TRBJ1-4, is as follows: ETGVTQSPTHLIKTRGQQVTLRCSSQSGHNTVSWYQQALGQGPQFIFQYYREEENGRGNFPPRFSGLQFPNYSSELNVNALELDDSALYLCASSLGRKLANEKLFFGSGTQLSVL.

V usage is TRBV6-1 and J usage is TRBJ2-7; the D gene is possibly TRBD1 (6 bases). Germline V gene data show CDR1 as MNHNS and CDR2 as SASEGT. Trimming stripped 8 bases from V and 7 bases from J, with 12 bases between. The CDR3 runs 11 residues. This chain's CDR3 is CASLHRDEQYF. DNA for the CDR3: TGTGCCAGCCTTCACAGGGATGAGCAGTACTTC.